The clone carrying this T cell receptor (beta chain) was picked up many times. Its antigen is as yet unknown. TCRdb re-analysed the RACE reads in MiXCR, keeping a single row per CDR3 protein. The sample lists under 400,000 distinct CDR3 sequences, approximately 5.1% occurring once. This sample is drawn from a study of human T cells and chemical hapten exposure. Study outcomes and limitations: The formation of large CDR3 similarity clusters by expanded TCRs significantly exceeded that of controls.

V trimming: 6 bases; J trimming: 5 bases; junction bases outside the gene matches: 11. Germline V CDR1 and CDR2: SQVTM, ANQGSEA. The CDR3 runs to 16 residues. Specified time point: pre-sensitization, week 0. Treatment of the sample: therapeutic diphenylcyclopropenone sensitization with weekly scalp DPC. Each patch-test visit's blood sample preceded patch application. People who gave samples had alopecia, were 18 to 70 years old, and were suitable for DPC. The chain is built from TRBV29-1 and TRBJ2-3; 13 bases align to TRBD2. This material consisted of whole blood, taken in connection with sensitization to the hapten diphenylcyclopropenone (DPC). This sequence was found in a woman aged 45-59 years with alopecia areata. Some clones in this sample may be carry-over from other donors' samples. CDR3 in DNA: TGCAGCGTGGAACCCGGGACTAGCGGGGCAGGAGATACGCAGTATTTT. Translated: CSVEPGTSGAGDTQYF.